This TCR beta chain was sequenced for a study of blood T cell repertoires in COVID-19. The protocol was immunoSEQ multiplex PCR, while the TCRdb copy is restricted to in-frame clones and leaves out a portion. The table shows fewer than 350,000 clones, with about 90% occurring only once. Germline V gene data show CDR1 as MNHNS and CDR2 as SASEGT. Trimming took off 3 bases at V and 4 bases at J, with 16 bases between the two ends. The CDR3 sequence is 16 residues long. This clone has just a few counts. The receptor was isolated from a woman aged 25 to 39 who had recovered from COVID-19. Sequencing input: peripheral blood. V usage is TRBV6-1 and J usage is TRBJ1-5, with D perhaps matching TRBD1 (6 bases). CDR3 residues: CASSDLKSGTNQPQHF. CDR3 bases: TGTGCCAGCAGTGATTTAAAGTCAGGGACAAATCAGCCCCAGCATTTT.